This T cell receptor beta chain was captured in a study of T-cell memory formation after mild COVID-19. Study background: The two donors had largely donor-specific TCR clusters. Study-wide results and limits: CD4/CD8 balance characterized clones contracting day 15 to 85, and CD4+ skew characterized later expanders. CD4+ clones that contracted lay mainly in CM and EM; CD8+ ones lay in EMRA.

In the case of this clonotype: Its specificity is not known.

With 3 bases removed from V and 5 bases from J, the gap between germline ends came to 22 bases. The CDR3 is made up of 16 amino acids. The germline gives CDR1 DFQATT, CDR2 SNEGSKA (reference sequence). TCRdb analysed the 5' RACE reads with MiXCR anew, one entry per CDR3 protein. Of about 360,000 distinct CDR3 sequences listed, approximately 12% were seen once; the top ten hold about a fifth. The chain has TRBV20-1 and TRBJ1-1, with D maybe TRBD1 (6 bases). The sequence derives from a man younger than 30 who had mild COVID-19 (a few samples of this study predate the infection). Cell type and time point are not known. The sequenced sample consisted of PBMCs or a T cell subset sorted from them (not recorded which). This CDR3 reads CSASPRQALGETEAFF. The DNA for the CDR3 is TGCAGTGCTAGTCCCCGACAGGCTCTAGGGGAGACTGAAGCTTTCTTT.